This paragraph reports one T cell receptor (beta chain). The sample belongs to a study of radiotherapy plus CTLA-4 blockade in lung cancer. The method was immunoSEQ multiplex PCR; TCRdb's version includes in-frame clones alone and lacks a portion of them. The repertoire holds approximately 46,000 clones, with roughly 85% as singletons. V lost 5 bases and J 1 base, leaving 20 bases between the germline ends. Germline loops: CDR1 ENHRY, CDR2 SYGVKD. The CDR3 loop spans 17 amino acids. The sample consisted of peripheral blood, taken from a patient treated with radiotherapy plus ipilimumab. This TCR derives from a human donor with non-small cell lung cancer whose response to radiotherapy plus ipilimumab could not be evaluated. J is TRBJ1-1 and V is TRBV10-3; D is possibly TRBD1 (5 bases). The CDR3 region is CAISRPFGAGGNTEAFF. CDR3 coding DNA: TGTGCCATCAGTCGACCTTTCGGGGCGGGGGGGAACACTGAAGCTTTCTTT.